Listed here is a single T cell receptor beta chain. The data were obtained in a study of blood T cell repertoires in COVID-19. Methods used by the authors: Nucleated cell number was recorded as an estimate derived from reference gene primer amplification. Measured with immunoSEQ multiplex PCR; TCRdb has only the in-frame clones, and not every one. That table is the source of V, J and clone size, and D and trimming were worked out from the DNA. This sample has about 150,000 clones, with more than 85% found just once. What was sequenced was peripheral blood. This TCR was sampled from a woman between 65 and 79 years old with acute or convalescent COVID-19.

The CDR3 loop reads CASSRTLEVGELFF. The CDR3 coding sequence is TGCGCCAGCAGCCGCACCTTAGAGGTCGGGGAGCTGTTTTTT. The gene calls are TRBV5-1 and TRBJ2-2; D remains unclear. The CDR3 is made up of 14 amino acids. V was cut by 4 bases and J by 7 bases, with 14 bases left in between. The V gene's germline CDR1 is SGHRS and CDR2 YFSETQ.